Listed below are T cell receptor beta chains from one sample, sequenced in a study of T cells in tumors after PD-1 blockade. Method: immunoSEQ multiplex PCR; TCRdb's copy keeps in-frame clones and lacks some. The profile shows under 50,000 clones, around four fifths of them singletons. The material sequenced was PBMCs, taken before anti-PD-1 therapy. The receptor source for this set is a human donor with advanced basal cell or squamous cell carcinoma (not recorded which). CDR3s leave out the opening cysteine and the closing phenylalanine or tryptophan. Each record gives: J gene, D gene, V gene, CDR3 protein. D genes are given only for firm matches.

J gene: TRBJ2-7; D gene: -; V gene: TRBV7-9; CDR3 protein: ASMGGGLSYEQY
J gene: TRBJ2-5; D gene: TRBD2; V gene: TRBV7-9; CDR3 protein: ASSSTGGRGEETQY
J gene: TRBJ1-4; D gene: -; V gene: TRBV7-2; CDR3 protein: ASSIRQGNEKLF
J gene: TRBJ1-4; D gene: TRBD1; V gene: TRBV9; CDR3 protein: ASSVGDRRDNEKLF
J gene: TRBJ1-4; D gene: TRBD1; V gene: TRBV2; CDR3 protein: ASSPDRGTTEKLF
J gene: TRBJ2-3; D gene: TRBD2; V gene: TRBV9; CDR3 protein: ASSGQRGGFSTDTQY
J gene: TRBJ2-7; D gene: -; V gene: TRBV7-3; CDR3 protein: ASSLGSAGSEQY
J gene: TRBJ2-2; D gene: -; V gene: TRBV9; CDR3 protein: ASTRGNTGELF
J gene: TRBJ2-2; D gene: -; V gene: TRBV2; CDR3 protein: ARRWGASNTGELF
J gene: TRBJ2-1; D gene: TRBD2; V gene: TRBV18; CDR3 protein: ASPVGGSYNEQF
J gene: TRBJ2-3; D gene: -; V gene: TRBV5-1; CDR3 protein: ASSLFGRLEDTQY
J gene: TRBJ1-1; D gene: TRBD1; V gene: TRBV29-1; CDR3 protein: SAGGDSEAF
J gene: TRBJ2-3; D gene: -; V gene: TRBV11-3; CDR3 protein: ASSKTRGFTDTQY
J gene: TRBJ1-1; D gene: -; V gene: TRBV13; CDR3 protein: ASSPRVDTEAF
J gene: TRBJ1-4; D gene: -; V gene: TRBV6-5; CDR3 protein: ASSRTADEKLF
J gene: TRBJ2-7; D gene: TRBD1; V gene: TRBV28; CDR3 protein: ASSRITGGIYEQY
J gene: TRBJ2-2; D gene: TRBD1; V gene: TRBV6-5; CDR3 protein: ASSQPGQGIGELF
J gene: TRBJ2-7; D gene: -; V gene: TRBV6-6; CDR3 protein: ASSYEGLGEQY
J gene: TRBJ2-3; D gene: -; V gene: TRBV5-1; CDR3 protein: ASSSDRGGLALTDTQY
J gene: TRBJ1-1; D gene: -; V gene: TRBV29-1; CDR3 protein: SLQQNTEAF
J gene: TRBJ2-3; D gene: -; V gene: TRBV3-1/TRBV3-2; CDR3 protein: ASSQDDTDTQY
J gene: TRBJ1-1; D gene: -; V gene: TRBV7-9; CDR3 protein: ASSLSEGTAF
J gene: TRBJ1-4; D gene: TRBD1; V gene: TRBV14; CDR3 protein: ASSQKQGANEKLF
J gene: TRBJ1-2; D gene: TRBD1; V gene: TRBV5-8; CDR3 protein: ASSPNDRVYGYT
J gene: TRBJ1-6; D gene: -; V gene: TRBV6-1; CDR3 protein: ASSDGTLYNSPLH
J gene: TRBJ2-3; D gene: -; V gene: TRBV7-2; CDR3 protein: ASSWNRVADTQY
J gene: TRBJ2-7; D gene: TRBD2; V gene: TRBV7-8; CDR3 protein: ASSRGGSSYEQY
J gene: TRBJ1-3; D gene: -; V gene: TRBV28; CDR3 protein: ASTTTGSSGNTIY
J gene: TRBJ2-7; D gene: -; V gene: TRBV28; CDR3 protein: ASSPRGYSAYEQY
J gene: TRBJ1-6; D gene: -; V gene: TRBV29-1; CDR3 protein: SVEDRAGSF
J gene: TRBJ1-2; D gene: -; V gene: TRBV28; CDR3 protein: ASTQGDYGYT
J gene: TRBJ2-2; D gene: TRBD1; V gene: TRBV5-8; CDR3 protein: ASSLGQGVIGELF
J gene: TRBJ2-3; D gene: -; V gene: TRBV29-1; CDR3 protein: SVDSGDSDTQY
J gene: TRBJ1-1; D gene: -; V gene: TRBV6-6; CDR3 protein: ASSREALNTEAF
J gene: TRBJ2-2; D gene: -; V gene: TRBV21-1; CDR3 protein: ASSKICMSGGNTGELF
J gene: TRBJ2-1; D gene: TRBD2; V gene: TRBV9; CDR3 protein: ASSVTSGAYNEQF
J gene: TRBJ2-5; D gene: -; V gene: TRBV5-1; CDR3 protein: ASSLVFEGAGTQY
J gene: TRBJ2-3; D gene: -; V gene: TRBV7-2; CDR3 protein: ASSLALQVDTQY
J gene: TRBJ1-1; D gene: -; V gene: TRBV5-1; CDR3 protein: ASSMQGTTEAF
J gene: TRBJ1-6; D gene: -; V gene: TRBV9; CDR3 protein: ASSEDGSFSYNSPLH
J gene: TRBJ2-1; D gene: -; V gene: TRBV28; CDR3 protein: ASSSLTSEQF
J gene: TRBJ1-1; D gene: -; V gene: TRBV6-2/TRBV6-3; CDR3 protein: ASSYSAGVEAF
J gene: TRBJ2-1; D gene: -; V gene: TRBV29-1; CDR3 protein: SVASRGYGEQF
J gene: TRBJ1-5; D gene: -; V gene: TRBV5-1; CDR3 protein: ASSLGGATGQPQH
J gene: TRBJ2-7; D gene: -; V gene: TRBV2; CDR3 protein: ASSRDTSWEQY
J gene: TRBJ2-2; D gene: -; V gene: TRBV7-8; CDR3 protein: ASSLARTATGELF